This T cell receptor (beta chain) was captured in a study of human T cells and chemical hapten exposure. Study-level background: It was small differences in pooled library volume that mainly caused per-sample TCR yields to vary. Whole-study results and caveats: Sensitizing to DPC left TCRs with a frequency above 1 in 1000 unaltered.

Notes on this clonotype: What it binds is not known.

Time point of the sample: patch test 3, about 24 weeks after DPC sensitization. Noted treatment: therapeutic diphenylcyclopropenone sensitization with weekly scalp DPC. TCRdb independently ran MiXCR on the RACE reads; one entry per CDR3 protein. The sample yields some 84,000 distinct CDR3 sequences, approximately 10% seen once. Germline V CDR1 and CDR2: KGHSH, LQKENI. The CDR3 contains 16 residues. V gave up 0 bases and J gave up 7 bases, with 16 bases separating them. This chain uses TRBV18 with TRBJ2-1; D may be TRBD2 (6 bases). The TCR originated in a woman aged 50 to 65 with alopecia areata. Some clones in this sample may be carry-over from other donors' samples. The sample consisted of whole blood, taken in connection with sensitization to the hapten diphenylcyclopropenone (DPC). CDR3 coding DNA: TGTGCCAGCTCACCACCTGGGAGGACACCCCTAAATGAGCAGTTCTTC. Translation: CASSPPGRTPLNEQFF.